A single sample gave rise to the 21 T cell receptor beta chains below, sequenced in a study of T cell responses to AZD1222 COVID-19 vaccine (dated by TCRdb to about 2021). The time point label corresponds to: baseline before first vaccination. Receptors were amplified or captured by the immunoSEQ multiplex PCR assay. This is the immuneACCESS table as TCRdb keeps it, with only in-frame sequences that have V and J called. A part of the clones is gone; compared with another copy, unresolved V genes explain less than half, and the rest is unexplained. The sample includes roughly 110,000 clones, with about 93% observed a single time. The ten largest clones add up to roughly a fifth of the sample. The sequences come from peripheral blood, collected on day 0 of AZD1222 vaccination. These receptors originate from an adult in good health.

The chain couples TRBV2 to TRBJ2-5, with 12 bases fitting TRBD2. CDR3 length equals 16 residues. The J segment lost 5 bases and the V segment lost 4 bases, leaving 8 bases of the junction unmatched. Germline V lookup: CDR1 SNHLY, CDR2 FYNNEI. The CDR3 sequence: CASSATSGGPGETQYF. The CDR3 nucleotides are TGTGCCAGCAGTGCGACTAGCGGGGGACCGGGGGAGACCCAGTACTTC. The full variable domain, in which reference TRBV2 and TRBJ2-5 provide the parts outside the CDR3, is EPEVTQTPSHQVTQMGQEVILRCVPISNHLYFYWYRQILGQKVEFLVSFYNNEISEKSEIFDDQFSVERPDGSNFTLKIRSTKLEDSAMYFCASSATSGGPGETQYFGPGTRLLVL.

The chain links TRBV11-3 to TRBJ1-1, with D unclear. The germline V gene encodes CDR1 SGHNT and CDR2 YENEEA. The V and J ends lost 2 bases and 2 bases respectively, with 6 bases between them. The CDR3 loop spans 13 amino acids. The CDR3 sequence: CASSLSGNTEAFF. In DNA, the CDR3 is TGTGCCAGCAGCTTATCCGGAAACACTGAAGCTTTCTTT.

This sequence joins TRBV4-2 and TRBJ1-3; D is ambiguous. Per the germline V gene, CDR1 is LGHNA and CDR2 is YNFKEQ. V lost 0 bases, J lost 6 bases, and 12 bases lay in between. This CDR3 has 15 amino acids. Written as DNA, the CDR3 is TGTGCCAGCAGCCAAGATACTAGGGATTCAAACACCATATATTTT. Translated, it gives CASSQDTRDSNTIYF.

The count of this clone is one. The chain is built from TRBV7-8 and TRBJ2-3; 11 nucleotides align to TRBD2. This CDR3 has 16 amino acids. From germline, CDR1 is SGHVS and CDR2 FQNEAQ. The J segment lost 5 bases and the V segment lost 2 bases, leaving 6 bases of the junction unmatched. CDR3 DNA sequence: TGTGCCAGCAGCTTATTAGCGGGGGGGTCGGGAGATACGCAGTATTTT. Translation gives CASSLLAGGSGDTQYF.

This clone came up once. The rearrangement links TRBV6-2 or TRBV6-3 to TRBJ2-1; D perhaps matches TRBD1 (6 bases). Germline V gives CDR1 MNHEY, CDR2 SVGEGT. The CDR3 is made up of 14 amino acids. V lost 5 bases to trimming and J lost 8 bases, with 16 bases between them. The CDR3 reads CASSPRGGIDEQFF. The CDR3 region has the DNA TGTGCCAGCAGTCCCCGTGGGGGCATCGATGAGCAGTTCTTC.

The CDR3, as DNA: TGTGCCAGCAGCCAAGATTTCCGGCAGCAAGAGACCCAGTACTTC. It codes for CASSQDFRQQETQYF. The rearrangement uses TRBV3-1 (or the pseudogene TRBV3-2) and TRBJ2-5; the D is unclear. Per the germline V gene, CDR1 is LGHDT and CDR2 is YNNKEL (reference sequence). The CDR3 has 15 amino acids. The ends were cut back, 0 bases at V and 2 bases at J, with 10 bases in the middle.

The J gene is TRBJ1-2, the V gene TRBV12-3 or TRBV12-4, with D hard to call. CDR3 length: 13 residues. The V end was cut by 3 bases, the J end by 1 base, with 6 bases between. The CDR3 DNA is TGTGCCAGCAGTTTGGATATTAACTATGGCTACACCTTC. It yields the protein CASSLDINYGYTF.

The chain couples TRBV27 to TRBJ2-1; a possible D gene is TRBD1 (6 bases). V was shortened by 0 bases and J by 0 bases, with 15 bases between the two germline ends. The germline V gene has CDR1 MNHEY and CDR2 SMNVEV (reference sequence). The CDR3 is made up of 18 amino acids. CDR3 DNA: TGTGCCAGCAGTTTATCGATTCACAGGGCCAGCTCCTACAATGAGCAGTTCTTC. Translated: CASSLSIHRASSYNEQFF.

CDR3 sequence: CASSLRDMSSGNTIYF. The DNA for the CDR3 is TGTGCCAGCAGCCTCCGGGACATGAGCTCTGGAAACACCATATATTTT. The chain uses TRBV7-9 and TRBJ1-3; perhaps TRBD1 as D (6 bases). Germline V gene lookup returns CDR1 SEHNR and CDR2 FQNEAQ (reference sequence). CDR3 length: 16 residues. With 5 bases removed from V and 0 bases from J, the gap between germline ends came to 14 bases.

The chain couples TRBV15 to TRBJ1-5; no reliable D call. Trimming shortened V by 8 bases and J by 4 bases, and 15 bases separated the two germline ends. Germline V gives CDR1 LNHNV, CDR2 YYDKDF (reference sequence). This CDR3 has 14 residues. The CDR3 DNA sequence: TGTGCCACCGGCGCCGGGGTCATTAATCAGCCCCAGCATTTT. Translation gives CATGAGVINQPQHF.

CDR3 nucleotides: TGTGCCAGCAGTTACCTGACAGGGCGGTCAGATACGCAGTATTTT. Translated: CASSYLTGRSDTQYF. The gene calls are TRBV6-2 or TRBV6-3 and TRBJ2-3; 7 bases line up with TRBD1. Per germline, CDR1 MNHEY and CDR2 SVGEGT. The CDR3 runs to 15 residues. V gave up 2 bases and J gave up 4 bases; unmatched junction bases: 6.

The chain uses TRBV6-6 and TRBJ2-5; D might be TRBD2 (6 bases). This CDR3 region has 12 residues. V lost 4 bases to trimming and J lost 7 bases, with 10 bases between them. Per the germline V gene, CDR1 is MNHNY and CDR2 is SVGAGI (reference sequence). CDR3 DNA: TGTGCCAGCAGTTCTGAGGGAGGGACCCAGTACTTC. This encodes CASSSEGGTQYF.

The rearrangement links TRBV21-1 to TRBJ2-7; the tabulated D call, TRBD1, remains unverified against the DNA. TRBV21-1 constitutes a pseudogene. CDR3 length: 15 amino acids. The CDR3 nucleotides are TGTGCCAGCAGCGCCCCGGGACAGGGTTACCGAGGGCAGTACTTC. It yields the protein CASSAPGQGYRGQYF.

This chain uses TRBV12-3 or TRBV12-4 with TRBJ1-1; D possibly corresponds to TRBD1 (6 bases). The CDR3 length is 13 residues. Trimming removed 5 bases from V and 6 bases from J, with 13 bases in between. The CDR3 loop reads CASSLLTGSEAFF. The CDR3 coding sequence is TGTGCCAGCAGTCTCCTGACAGGATCTGAAGCTTTCTTT.

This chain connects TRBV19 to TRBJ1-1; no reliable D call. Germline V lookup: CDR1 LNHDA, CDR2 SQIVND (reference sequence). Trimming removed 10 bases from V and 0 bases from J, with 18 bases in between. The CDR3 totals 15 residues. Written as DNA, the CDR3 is TGTGCCACTAAAGGCAGTCTCCTCATGAACACTGAAGCTTTCTTT. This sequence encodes CATKGSLLMNTEAFF.

CDR3 loop: CASSSGARQGIYTF. The CDR3 DNA sequence: TGTGCCAGCAGCTCCGGGGCCCGACAGGGTATCTACACCTTC. V usage is TRBV7-2 and J usage is TRBJ1-2; the match to TRBD1 covers 7 bases. J gave up 10 bases and V 4 bases, and 12 bases lay outside the gene matches. This CDR3 is 14 amino acids long. The V gene's germline CDR1 is SGHTA and CDR2 FQGNSA.

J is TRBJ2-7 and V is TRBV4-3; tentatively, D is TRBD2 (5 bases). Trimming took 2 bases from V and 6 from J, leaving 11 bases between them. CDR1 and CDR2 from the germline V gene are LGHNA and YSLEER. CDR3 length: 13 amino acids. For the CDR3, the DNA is TGCGCCAGCAGCCAACTAAGGAGCGGCGAGCAGTACTTC. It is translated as CASSQLRSGEQYF.

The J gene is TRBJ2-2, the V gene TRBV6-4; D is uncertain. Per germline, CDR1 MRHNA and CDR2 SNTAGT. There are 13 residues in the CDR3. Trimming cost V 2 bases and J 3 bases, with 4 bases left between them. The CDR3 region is CASSDRDTGELFF. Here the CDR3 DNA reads TGTGCCAGCAGTGACAGGGACACCGGGGAGCTGTTTTTT.

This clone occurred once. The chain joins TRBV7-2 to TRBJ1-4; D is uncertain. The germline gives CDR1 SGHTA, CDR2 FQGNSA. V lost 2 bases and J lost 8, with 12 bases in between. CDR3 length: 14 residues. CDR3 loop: CASSLSGRREKLFF. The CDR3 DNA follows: TGTGCCAGCAGCTTAAGCGGGAGAAGGGAAAAACTGTTTTTT. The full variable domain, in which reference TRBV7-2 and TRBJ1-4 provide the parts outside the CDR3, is GAGVSQSPSNKVTEKGKDVELRCDPISGHTALYWYRQSLGQGLEFLIYFQGNSAPDKSGLPSDRFSAERTGGSVSTLTIQRTQQEDSAVYLCASSLSGRREKLFFGSGTQLSVL.

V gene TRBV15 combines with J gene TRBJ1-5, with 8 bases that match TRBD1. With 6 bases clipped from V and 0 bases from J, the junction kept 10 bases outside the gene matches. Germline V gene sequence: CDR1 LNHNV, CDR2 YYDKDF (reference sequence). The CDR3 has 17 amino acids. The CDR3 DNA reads TGTGCCACCAGGATAAATCCGGGACAGGTTAGCAATCAGCCCCAGCATTTT. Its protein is CATRINPGQVSNQPQHF.

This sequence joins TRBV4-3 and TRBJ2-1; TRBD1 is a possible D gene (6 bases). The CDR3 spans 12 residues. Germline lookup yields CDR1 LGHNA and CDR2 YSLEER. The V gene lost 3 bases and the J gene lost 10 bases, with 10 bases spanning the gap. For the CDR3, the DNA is TGCGCCAGCAGCCATGCCGGGACAGAGCAGTTCTTC. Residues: CASSHAGTEQFF.